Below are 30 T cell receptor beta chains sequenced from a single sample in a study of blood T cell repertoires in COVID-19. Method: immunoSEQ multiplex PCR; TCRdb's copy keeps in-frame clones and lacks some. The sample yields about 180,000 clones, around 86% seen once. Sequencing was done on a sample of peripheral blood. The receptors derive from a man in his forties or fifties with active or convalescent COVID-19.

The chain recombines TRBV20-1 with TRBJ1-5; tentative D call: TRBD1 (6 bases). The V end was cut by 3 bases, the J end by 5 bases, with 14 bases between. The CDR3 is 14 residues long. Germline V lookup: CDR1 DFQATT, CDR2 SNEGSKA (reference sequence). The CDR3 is CSASSSGVDQPQHF. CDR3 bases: TGCAGTGCTAGTTCGTCAGGGGTGGATCAGCCCCAGCATTTT.

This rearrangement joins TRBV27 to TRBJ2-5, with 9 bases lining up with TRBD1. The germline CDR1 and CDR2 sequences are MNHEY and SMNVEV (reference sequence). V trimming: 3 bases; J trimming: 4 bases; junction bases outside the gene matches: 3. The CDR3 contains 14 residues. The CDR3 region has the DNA TGTGCCAGCAGTTTCCTGACAGGGGGAGAGACCCAGTACTTC. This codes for CASSFLTGGETQYF.

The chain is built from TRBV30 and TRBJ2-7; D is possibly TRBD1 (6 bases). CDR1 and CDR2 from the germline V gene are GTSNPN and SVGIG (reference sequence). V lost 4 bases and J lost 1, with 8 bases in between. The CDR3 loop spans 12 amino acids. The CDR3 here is CAWNTGSYEQYF. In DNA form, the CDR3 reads TGTGCCTGGAATACAGGGTCCTACGAGCAGTACTTC.

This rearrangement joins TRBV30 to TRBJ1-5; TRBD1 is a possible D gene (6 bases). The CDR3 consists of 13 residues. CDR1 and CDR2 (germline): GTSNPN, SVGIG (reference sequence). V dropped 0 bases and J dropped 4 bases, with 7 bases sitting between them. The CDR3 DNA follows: TGTGCCTGGAGTGTACAGGGAAATCAGCCCCAGCATTTT. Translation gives CAWSVQGNQPQHF.

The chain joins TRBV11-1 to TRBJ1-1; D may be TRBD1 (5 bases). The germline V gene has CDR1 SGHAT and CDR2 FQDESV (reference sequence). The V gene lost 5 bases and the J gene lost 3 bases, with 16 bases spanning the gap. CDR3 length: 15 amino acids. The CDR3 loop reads CASSPTGVWYTEAFF. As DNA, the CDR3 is TGTGCCAGCAGCCCAACGGGGGTCTGGTACACTGAAGCTTTCTTT.

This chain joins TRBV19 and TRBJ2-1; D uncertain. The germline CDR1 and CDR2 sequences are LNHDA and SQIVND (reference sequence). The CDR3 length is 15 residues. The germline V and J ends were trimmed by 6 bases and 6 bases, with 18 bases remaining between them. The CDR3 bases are TGTGCCAGTAGCCCCCGCCAGGTAAGGCCCAATGAGCAGTTCTTC. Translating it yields CASSPRQVRPNEQFF.

CDR3 DNA sequence: TGTGCCAGCAGCTTGGGACTAGCGGCCTACGAGCAGTACTTC. This codes for CASSLGLAAYEQYF. V is TRBV11-1 and J is TRBJ2-7; 11 nucleotides match TRBD2. This CDR3 has 14 amino acids. CDR1 and CDR2 from the germline V gene are SGHAT and FQDESV (reference sequence). Trimming took 3 bases from V and 2 from J; bases not matched to a gene: 0.

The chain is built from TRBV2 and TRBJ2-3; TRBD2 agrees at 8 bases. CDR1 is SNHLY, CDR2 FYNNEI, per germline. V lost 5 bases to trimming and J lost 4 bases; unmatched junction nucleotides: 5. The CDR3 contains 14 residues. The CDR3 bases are TGTGCCAGCAGTTCCTTGACTAGCGCAGATACGCAGTATTTT. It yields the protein CASSSLTSADTQYF. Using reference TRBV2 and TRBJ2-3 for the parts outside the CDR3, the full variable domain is EPEVTQTPSHQVTQMGQEVILRCVPISNHLYFYWYRQILGQKVEFLVSFYNNEISEKSEIFDDQFSVERPDGSNFTLKIRSTKLEDSAMYFCASSSLTSADTQYFGPGTRLTVL.

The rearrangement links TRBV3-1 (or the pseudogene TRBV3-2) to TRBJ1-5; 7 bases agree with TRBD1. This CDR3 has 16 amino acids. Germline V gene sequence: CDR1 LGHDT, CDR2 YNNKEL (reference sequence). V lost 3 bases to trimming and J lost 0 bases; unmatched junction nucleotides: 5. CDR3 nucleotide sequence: TGTGCCAGCAGCCAGGATACAGGGGATAGCAATCAGCCCCAGCATTTT. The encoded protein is CASSQDTGDSNQPQHF.

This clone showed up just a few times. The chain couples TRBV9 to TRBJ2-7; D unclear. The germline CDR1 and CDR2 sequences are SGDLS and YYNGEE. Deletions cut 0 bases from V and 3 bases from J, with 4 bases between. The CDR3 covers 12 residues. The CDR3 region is CASSVAIYEQYF. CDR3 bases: TGTGCCAGCAGCGTAGCCATCTACGAGCAGTACTTC.

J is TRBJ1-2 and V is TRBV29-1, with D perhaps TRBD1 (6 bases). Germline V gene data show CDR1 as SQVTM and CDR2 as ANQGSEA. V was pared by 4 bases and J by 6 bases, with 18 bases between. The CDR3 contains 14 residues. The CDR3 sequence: CSVVWTEIPHGYTF. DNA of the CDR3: TGCAGCGTTGTTTGGACAGAAATTCCCCATGGCTACACCTTC.

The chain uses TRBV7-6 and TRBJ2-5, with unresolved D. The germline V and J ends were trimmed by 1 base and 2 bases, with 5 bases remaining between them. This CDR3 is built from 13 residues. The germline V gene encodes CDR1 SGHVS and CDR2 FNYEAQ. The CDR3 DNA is TGTGCCAGCAGCTTAGGGCAGCAAGAGACCCAGTACTTC. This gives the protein CASSLGQQETQYF.

CDR3 DNA sequence: TGTGCCTGGGGTCCCCCCGGAGATTCACCCCTCCACTTT. Translating gives CAWGPPGDSPLHF. The rearrangement links TRBV30 to TRBJ1-6; no clear D gene. The CDR3 covers 13 residues. The V end was cut by 5 bases, the J end by 8 bases, with 13 bases between. Germline CDR1 reads GTSNPN; CDR2 reads SVGIG (reference sequence).

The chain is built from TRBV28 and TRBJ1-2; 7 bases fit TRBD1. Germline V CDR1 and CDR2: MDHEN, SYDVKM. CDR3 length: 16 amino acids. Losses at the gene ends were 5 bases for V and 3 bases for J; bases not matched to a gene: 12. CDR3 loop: CASSDSFTGAHYGYTF. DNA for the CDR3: TGTGCCAGCAGTGACTCTTTCACAGGGGCTCACTATGGCTACACCTTC.

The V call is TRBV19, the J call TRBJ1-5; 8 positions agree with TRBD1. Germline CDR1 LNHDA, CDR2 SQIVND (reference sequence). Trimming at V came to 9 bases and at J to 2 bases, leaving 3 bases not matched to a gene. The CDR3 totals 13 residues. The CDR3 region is CASTGQGNQPQHF. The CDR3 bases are TGTGCCAGCACGGGACAGGGCAATCAGCCCCAGCATTTT.

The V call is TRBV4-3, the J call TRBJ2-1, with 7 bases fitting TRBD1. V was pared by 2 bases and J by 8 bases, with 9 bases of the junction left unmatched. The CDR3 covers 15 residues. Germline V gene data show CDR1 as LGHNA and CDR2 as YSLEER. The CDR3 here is CASSQIPTGLDEQFF. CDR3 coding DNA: TGCGCCAGCAGCCAAATACCGACAGGGTTGGATGAGCAGTTCTTC.

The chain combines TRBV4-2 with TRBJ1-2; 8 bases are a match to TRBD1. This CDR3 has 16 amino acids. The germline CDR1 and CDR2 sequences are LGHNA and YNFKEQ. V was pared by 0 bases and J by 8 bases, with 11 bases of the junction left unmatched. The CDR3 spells CASSQDPGTGAGGYTF. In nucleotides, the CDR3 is TGTGCCAGCAGCCAAGATCCCGGGACAGGAGCTGGCGGCTACACCTTC.

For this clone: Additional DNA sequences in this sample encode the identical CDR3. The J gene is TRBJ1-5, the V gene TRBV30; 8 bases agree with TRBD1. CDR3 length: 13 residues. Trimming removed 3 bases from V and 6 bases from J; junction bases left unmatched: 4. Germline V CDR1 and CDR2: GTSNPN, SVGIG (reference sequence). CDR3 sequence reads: CAWSGQGGQPQHF. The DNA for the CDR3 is TGTGCCTGGAGCGGACAGGGCGGTCAGCCCCAGCATTTT.

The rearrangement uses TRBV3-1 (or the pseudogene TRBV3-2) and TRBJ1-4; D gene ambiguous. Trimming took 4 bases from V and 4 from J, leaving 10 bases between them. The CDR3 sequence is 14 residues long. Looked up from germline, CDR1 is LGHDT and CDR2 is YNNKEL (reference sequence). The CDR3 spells CASSPAAVNEKLFF. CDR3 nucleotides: TGTGCCAGCAGCCCCGCGGCAGTTAATGAAAAACTGTTTTTT.

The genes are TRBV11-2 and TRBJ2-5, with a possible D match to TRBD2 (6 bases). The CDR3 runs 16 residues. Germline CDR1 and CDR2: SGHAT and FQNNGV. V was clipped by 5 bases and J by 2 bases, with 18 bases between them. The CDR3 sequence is CASSPLSGWKQETQYF. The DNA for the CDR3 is TGTGCCAGCAGCCCATTGAGCGGGTGGAAACAAGAGACCCAGTACTTC. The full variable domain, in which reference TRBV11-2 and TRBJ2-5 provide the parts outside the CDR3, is EAGVAQSPRYKIIEKRQSVAFWCNPISGHATLYWYQQILGQGPKLLIQFQNNGVVDDSQLPKDRFSAERLKGVDSTLKIQPAKLEDSAVYLCASSPLSGWKQETQYFGPGTRLLVL.

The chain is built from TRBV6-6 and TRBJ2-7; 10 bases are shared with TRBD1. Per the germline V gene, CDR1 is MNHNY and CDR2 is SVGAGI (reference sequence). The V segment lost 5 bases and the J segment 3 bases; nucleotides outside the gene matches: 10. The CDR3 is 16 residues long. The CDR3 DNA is TGTGCCAGCAGTCCATCCCCCGGACAGGGGGGCTACGAGCAGTACTTC. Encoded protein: CASSPSPGQGGYEQYF.

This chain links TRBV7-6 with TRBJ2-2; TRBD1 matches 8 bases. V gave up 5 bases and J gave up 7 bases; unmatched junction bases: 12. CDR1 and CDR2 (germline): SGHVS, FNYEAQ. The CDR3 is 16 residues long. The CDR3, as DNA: TGTGCCAGCAGCCCACGGGCAGGGGGCATAAGCGGGGAGCTGTTTTTT. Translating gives CASSPRAGGISGELFF. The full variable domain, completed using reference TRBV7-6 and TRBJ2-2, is GAGVSQSPRYKVTKRGQDVALRCDPISGHVSLYWYRQALGQGPEFLTYFNYEAQQDKSGLPNDRFSAERPEGSISTLTIQRTEQRDSAMYRCASSPRAGGISGELFFGEGSRLTVL.

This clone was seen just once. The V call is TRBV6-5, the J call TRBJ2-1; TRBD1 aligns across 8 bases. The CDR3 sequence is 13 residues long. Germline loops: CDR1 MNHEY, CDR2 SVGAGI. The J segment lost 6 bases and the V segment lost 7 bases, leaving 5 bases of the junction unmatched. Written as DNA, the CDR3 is TGTGCCAGCACTCACAGGGGGAGCAATGAGCAGTTCTTC. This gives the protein CASTHRGSNEQFF.

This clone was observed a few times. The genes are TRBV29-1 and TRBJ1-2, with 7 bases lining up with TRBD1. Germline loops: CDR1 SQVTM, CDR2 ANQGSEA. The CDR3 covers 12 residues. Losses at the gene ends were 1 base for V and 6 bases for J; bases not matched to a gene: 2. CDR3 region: CSVEATGDGYTF. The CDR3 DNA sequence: TGCAGCGTTGAAGCCACAGGGGATGGCTACACCTTC. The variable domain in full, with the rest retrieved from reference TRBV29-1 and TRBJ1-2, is SAVISQKPSRDICQRGTSLTIQCQVDSQVTMMFWYRQQPGQSLTLIATANQGSEATYESGFVIDKFPISRPNLTFSTLTVSNMSPEDSSIYLCSVEATGDGYTFGSGTRLTVV.

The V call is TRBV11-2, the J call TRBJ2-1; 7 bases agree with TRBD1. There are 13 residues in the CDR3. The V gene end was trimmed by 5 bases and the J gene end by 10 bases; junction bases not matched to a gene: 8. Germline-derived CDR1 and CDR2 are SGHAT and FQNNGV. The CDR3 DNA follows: TGTGCCAGCAGCCCACAGGGGCTGGAGGAGCAGTTCTTC. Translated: CASSPQGLEEQFF.

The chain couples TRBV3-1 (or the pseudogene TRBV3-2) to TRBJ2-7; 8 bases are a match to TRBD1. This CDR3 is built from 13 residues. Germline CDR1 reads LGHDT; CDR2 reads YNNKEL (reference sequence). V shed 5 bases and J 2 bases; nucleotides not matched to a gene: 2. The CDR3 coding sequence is TGTGCCAGCAGCGAGACAGGGGCCTACGAGCAGTACTTC. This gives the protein CASSETGAYEQYF.

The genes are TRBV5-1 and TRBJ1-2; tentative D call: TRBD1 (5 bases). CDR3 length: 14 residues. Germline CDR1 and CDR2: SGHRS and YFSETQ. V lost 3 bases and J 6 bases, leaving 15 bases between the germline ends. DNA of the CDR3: TGCGCCAGCAGCTCCGGGGCGGGATGGAATGGCTACACCTTC. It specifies CASSSGAGWNGYTF.

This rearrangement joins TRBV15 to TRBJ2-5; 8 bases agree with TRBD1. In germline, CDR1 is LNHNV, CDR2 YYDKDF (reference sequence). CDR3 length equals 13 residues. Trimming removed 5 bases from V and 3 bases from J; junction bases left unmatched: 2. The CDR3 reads CATSVGQEETQYF. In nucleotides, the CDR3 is TGTGCCACCAGCGTGGGACAGGAAGAGACCCAGTACTTC.

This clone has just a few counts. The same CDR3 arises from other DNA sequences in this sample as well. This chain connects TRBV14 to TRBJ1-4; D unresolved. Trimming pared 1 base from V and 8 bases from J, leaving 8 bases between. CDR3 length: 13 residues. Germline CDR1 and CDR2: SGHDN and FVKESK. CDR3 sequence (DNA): TGTGCCAGCAGCCAAGGTACAGTGGAAAAACTGTTTTTT. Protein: CASSQGTVEKLFF.

The CDR3 spells CASSLGTARGEAFF. The CDR3 region has the DNA TGTGCCAGCAGCTTAGGGACAGCTAGGGGTGAAGCTTTCTTT. The chain is built from TRBV11-2 and TRBJ1-1, with D possibly being TRBD1 (6 bases). V lost 1 base to trimming and J lost 7 bases, with 13 bases between them. CDR1 SGHAT and CDR2 FQNNGV come from the germline V gene. The CDR3 loop spans 14 amino acids.